Below are 30 T cell receptor beta chains sequenced from a single sample in a study of blood T cell repertoires in COVID-19. Assay used: immunoSEQ multiplex PCR; TCRdb lists only in-frame clones, some missing. The repertoire holds approximately 220,000 clones, with 65% to 90% as singletons. The specimen was peripheral blood. The receptors stem from a woman aged 70-85 years with acute or convalescent COVID-19.

V gene TRBV7-8 combines with J gene TRBJ2-1; D uncertain. CDR3 length: 12 amino acids. The V and J ends lost 5 bases and 7 bases respectively, with 9 bases between them. Looked up from germline, CDR1 is SGHVS and CDR2 is FQNEAQ. This CDR3 is CASSLPGNEQFF. CDR3 coding DNA: TGTGCCAGCAGCCTTCCCGGGAATGAGCAGTTCTTC.

This chain links TRBV5-6 with TRBJ1-5; D uncertain. Germline V gene sequence: CDR1 SGHDT, CDR2 YYEEEE. V was shortened by 2 bases and J by 5 bases, with 8 bases between the two germline ends. The CDR3 is made up of 13 amino acids. The CDR3 DNA reads as TGTGCCAGCAGCTTTCAGTCCTATCAGCCCCAGCATTTT. It specifies CASSFQSYQPQHF.

Note on this clone: Other DNA sequences in this sample translate to the same CDR3. As DNA, the CDR3 is TGCGCCAGCAGCATGGGACAGGGGGCTTACGAGCAGTACTTC. Translating it yields CASSMGQGAYEQYF. The chain recombines TRBV5-1 with TRBJ2-7; 12 bases align to TRBD1. Germline V gene data show CDR1 as SGHRS and CDR2 as YFSETQ. The J segment lost 4 bases and the V segment lost 4 bases, leaving 3 bases of the junction unmatched. This CDR3 contains 14 residues.

J is TRBJ1-6 and V is TRBV20-1, with D possibly being TRBD1 (5 bases). Trimming removed 3 bases at V and 6 bases at J, with 15 bases between. The germline V gene has CDR1 DFQATT and CDR2 SNEGSKA (reference sequence). This CDR3 is built from 15 residues. CDR3 in amino acids: CSASRSAGRNSPLHF. CDR3 bases: TGCAGTGCTAGTAGGTCGGCAGGGCGTAATTCACCCCTCCACTTT.

This rearrangement joins TRBV3-1 (or the pseudogene TRBV3-2) to TRBJ2-5; D ambiguous. Germline V gene sequence: CDR1 LGHDT, CDR2 YNNKEL (reference sequence). The V end was cut by 0 bases, the J end by 6 bases, with 5 bases between. This CDR3 has 12 amino acids. CDR3 bases: TGTGCCAGCAGCCAAGATATAAAGACCCAGTACTTC. This gives the protein CASSQDIKTQYF.

This rearrangement joins TRBV7-9 to TRBJ2-5; the match to TRBD2 covers 9 bases. There are 15 residues in the CDR3. V lost 5 bases to trimming and J lost 2 bases; unmatched junction nucleotides: 6. CDR1 is SEHNR and CDR2 is FQNEAQ in the germline V gene (reference sequence). For the CDR3, the DNA is TGTGCCAGCAGCCGCCGCGGGGGGGAACAAGAGACCCAGTACTTC. It specifies CASSRRGGEQETQYF.

The V gene is TRBV2, the J gene TRBJ2-7; D remains unclear. The CDR3 has 14 amino acids. V was cut by 4 bases and J by 0 bases, with 10 bases left in between. CDR1 is SNHLY, CDR2 FYNNEI, per germline. The CDR3 DNA reads as TGTGCCAGCAGTGGAAGCAGGTACTCCTACGAGCAGTACTTC. The encoded protein is CASSGSRYSYEQYF. The entire variable domain, with the rest obtained from reference TRBV2 and TRBJ2-7, is as follows: EPEVTQTPSHQVTQMGQEVILRCVPISNHLYFYWYRQILGQKVEFLVSFYNNEISEKSEIFDDQFSVERPDGSNFTLKIRSTKLEDSAMYFCASSGSRYSYEQYFGPGTRLTVT.

This clone was found once. This chain uses TRBV6-1 with TRBJ1-2; 7 nucleotides line up with TRBD1. V lost 1 base and J lost 6; bases outside the gene matches: 5. Germline CDR1 MNHNS, CDR2 SASEGT. The CDR3 runs 14 residues. The CDR3 loop reads CASSEVRQGDGYTF. In nucleotides, the CDR3 is TGTGCCAGCAGTGAAGTGCGGCAGGGGGATGGCTACACCTTC.

The chain couples TRBV9 to TRBJ1-1, with 9 bases fitting TRBD1. Losses at the gene ends were 4 bases for V and 4 bases for J; bases not matched to a gene: 17. The CDR3 extends over 18 amino acids. Germline loops: CDR1 SGDLS, CDR2 YYNGEE. CDR3 protein: CASSPPRALTGGVTEAFF. The CDR3 DNA is TGTGCCAGCAGCCCTCCACGTGCGTTGACAGGGGGGGTCACTGAAGCTTTCTTT.

The rearrangement joins TRBV6-6 to TRBJ1-2; perhaps TRBD1 as D (5 bases). V was clipped by 8 bases and J by 3 bases, with 13 bases between them. CDR1 is MNHNY and CDR2 is SVGAGI in the germline V gene (reference sequence). The CDR3 length is 13 residues. This CDR3 reads CASFNGGYYGYTF. The CDR3 DNA reads TGTGCCAGCTTTAATGGGGGGTACTATGGCTACACCTTC.

The chain is built from TRBV21-1 and TRBJ2-1; the table gives TRBD1 as D, unverified against the DNA. TRBV21-1 is given as a pseudogene. This CDR3 is built from 15 residues. In nucleotides, the CDR3 is TGTGCCAGCAGCCGTCGAGACAGAGCCTACAATGAGCAGTTCTTC. Its translation: CASSRRDRAYNEQFF.

The rearrangement links TRBV7-2 to TRBJ2-1, with 11 bases lining up with TRBD2. Trimming at V came to 2 bases and at J to 6 bases, leaving 12 bases not matched to a gene. Per the germline V gene, CDR1 is SGHTA and CDR2 is FQGNSA. This CDR3 is built from 18 residues. CDR3 sequence reads: CASSLRLAGGFKGNEQFF. As DNA, the CDR3 is TGTGCCAGCAGCTTAAGGCTAGCGGGGGGATTTAAGGGCAATGAGCAGTTCTTC.

This clone was picked up one time. The CDR3 DNA follows: TGTGCCGGCAGGGTGAGCAATCAGCCCCAGCATTTT. This encodes CAGRVSNQPQHF. The chain recombines TRBV30 with TRBJ1-5; tentative D call: TRBD1 (5 bases). Germline assignment: CDR1 GTSNPN and CDR2 SVGIG (reference sequence). The V gene lost 8 bases and the J gene lost 1 base, with 9 bases spanning the gap. The CDR3 loop spans 12 amino acids. The full variable domain, its missing parts supplied by reference TRBV30 and TRBJ1-5, is SQTIHQWPATLVQPVGSPLSLECTVEGTSNPNLYWYRQAAGRGLQLLFYSVGIGQISSEVPQNLSASRPQDRQFILSSKKLLLSDSGFYLCAGRVSNQPQHFGDGTRLSIL.

This chain uses TRBV19 with TRBJ1-2; 12 bases fit TRBD1. Germline V gives CDR1 LNHDA, CDR2 SQIVND (reference sequence). The length of the CDR3 is 13 residues. The V and J ends lost 9 bases and 7 bases, in that order; junction bases with no gene match: 6. The CDR3 bases are TGTGCCAGCAGGGACAGGGGGCAAGGTGGCTACACCTTC. This codes for CASRDRGQGGYTF.

This chain uses TRBV4-1 with TRBJ1-6, with 7 bases that match TRBD1. V shed 7 bases, J shed 4 bases, and the junction held 10 bases outside the gene matches. The germline CDR1 and CDR2 sequences are MGHRA and YSYEKL. The CDR3 has 16 residues. CDR3 in DNA: TGCGCCAGCACCCTTGAGGGGGCAGGGTATAATTCACCCCTCCACTTT. Protein sequence: CASTLEGAGYNSPLHF.

The V gene is TRBV28, the J gene TRBJ1-2; maybe TRBD1 (6 bases). This CDR3 spans 14 amino acids. CDR1 and CDR2 from the germline V gene are MDHEN and SYDVKM. V was cut by 5 bases and J by 3 bases, with 13 bases left in between. The CDR3 here is CASSTGGNDYGYTF. CDR3 DNA sequence: TGTGCCAGCAGTACGGGGGGCAACGACTATGGCTACACCTTC.

V usage is TRBV19 and J usage is TRBJ1-3; D remains unclear. V dropped 10 bases and J dropped 1 base, with 14 bases sitting between them. The CDR3 length is 14 residues. Germline V gene sequence: CDR1 LNHDA, CDR2 SQIVND (reference sequence). In DNA, the CDR3 is TGTGCCACCTCACAGTCTCTGTCTGGAAACACCATATATTTT. It codes for CATSQSLSGNTIYF. The full variable domain, rest sourced from reference TRBV19 and TRBJ1-3, is DGGITQSPKYLFRKEGQNVTLSCEQNLNHDAMYWYRQDPGQGLRLIYYSQIVNDFQKGDIAEGYSVSREKKESFPLTVTSAQKNPTAFYLCATSQSLSGNTIYFGEGSWLTVV.

This chain links TRBV11-2 with TRBJ2-1, with a weak D call TRBD2 (6 bases). This CDR3 spans 17 amino acids. Trimming removed 4 bases at V and 0 bases at J, with 16 bases between. The germline V gene has CDR1 SGHAT and CDR2 FQNNGV. The CDR3 sequence is CASSSAVGLLSYNEQFF. The CDR3 bases are TGTGCCAGCAGCTCCGCGGTGGGACTCCTCTCCTACAATGAGCAGTTCTTC. Looking up the rest from reference TRBV11-2 and TRBJ2-1 gives the full variable domain: EAGVAQSPRYKIIEKRQSVAFWCNPISGHATLYWYQQILGQGPKLLIQFQNNGVVDDSQLPKDRFSAERLKGVDSTLKIQPAKLEDSAVYLCASSSAVGLLSYNEQFFGPGTRLTVL.

This chain connects TRBV2 to TRBJ1-5; TRBD1 aligns across 7 bases. Germline V CDR1 and CDR2: SNHLY, FYNNEI. The length of the CDR3 is 13 residues. V trimming: 8 bases; J trimming: 3 bases; junction bases outside the gene matches: 4. CDR3 protein: CASGTVNNQPQHF. The CDR3 bases are TGTGCCAGCGGGACAGTAAACAATCAGCCCCAGCATTTT.

V and J are TRBV6-8 and TRBJ1-5; 7 bases are shared with TRBD1. Per germline, CDR1 MNHGY and CDR2 SAAAGT. The CDR3 has 15 amino acids. Trimming removed 2 bases from V and 4 bases from J; junction bases left unmatched: 5. CDR3 region: CASSYPGQQNQPQHF. CDR3 nucleotide sequence: TGTGCCAGCAGTTACCCGGGACAGCAAAATCAGCCCCAGCATTTT.

The rearrangement links TRBV30 to TRBJ2-1; 8 positions agree with TRBD1. The CDR3 runs to 13 residues. Germline CDR1 and CDR2: GTSNPN and SVGIG (reference sequence). V gave up 7 bases and J gave up 8 bases; unmatched junction bases: 10. CDR3 bases: TGTGCCTTGAGCAGGGGGCTTACGGATGAGCAGTTCTTC. It translates to CALSRGLTDEQFF.

The chain employs TRBV4-1 and TRBJ2-3; 9 positions agree with TRBD2. Losses at the gene ends were 0 bases for V and 1 base for J; bases not matched to a gene: 2. Looked up from germline, CDR1 is MGHRA and CDR2 is YSYEKL. This CDR3 comprises 16 residues. The CDR3 DNA sequence: TGCGCCAGCAGCCAAGATGCTAGCGGGGGCACAGATACGCAGTATTTT. This encodes CASSQDASGGTDTQYF.

The chain links TRBV11-2 to TRBJ2-2; a weak D match, TRBD2 (7 bases). Trimming pared 3 bases from V and 4 bases from J, leaving 12 bases between. This CDR3 comprises 15 residues. Germline V CDR1 and CDR2: SGHAT, FQNNGV. CDR3 loop: CASSFEGGPTGELFF. DNA for the CDR3: TGTGCCAGCAGCTTCGAGGGGGGGCCCACCGGGGAGCTGTTTTTT.

V usage is TRBV7-9 and J usage is TRBJ1-2; 8 bases agree with TRBD1. The CDR3 has 13 residues. Per germline, CDR1 SEHNR and CDR2 FQNEAQ (reference sequence). J lost 4 bases, V lost 5 bases, and 3 bases had no gene match. The CDR3 is CASSQGTGYGYTF. The CDR3 DNA reads as TGTGCCAGCAGCCAGGGGACAGGCTATGGCTACACCTTC.

V gene TRBV7-9 combines with J gene TRBJ2-7; D may be TRBD1 (6 bases). The germline V and J ends were trimmed by 2 bases and 2 bases, with 13 bases remaining between them. From germline, CDR1 is SEHNR and CDR2 FQNEAQ (reference sequence). The length of the CDR3 is 15 residues. The CDR3 coding sequence is TGTGCCAGCAGCTTAAGAAGGGACACTCCCTACGAGCAGTACTTC. Its translation: CASSLRRDTPYEQYF.

V gene TRBV5-1 combines with J gene TRBJ2-2; no definite D call. The CDR3 covers 16 residues. V gave up 4 bases and J gave up 0 bases, with 13 bases separating them. Germline V CDR1 and CDR2: SGHRS, YFSETQ. The chain's CDR3 is CASSLETPANTGELFF. The CDR3 nucleotides are TGCGCCAGCAGCCTAGAAACACCCGCGAACACCGGGGAGCTGTTTTTT.

The sample holds a few counts of this clone. This chain uses TRBV19 with TRBJ2-1, with 8 bases aligning to TRBD1. Germline lookup yields CDR1 LNHDA and CDR2 SQIVND (reference sequence). The CDR3 is 16 residues long. V shed 3 bases, J shed 1 base, and the junction held 5 bases outside the gene matches. The CDR3 coding sequence is TGTGCCAGTAGTATGTGGGGACAGGTGTCCTACAATGAGCAGTTCTTC. Translated, it gives CASSMWGQVSYNEQFF.

V and J are TRBV6-5 and TRBJ1-1; a possible D gene is TRBD1 (6 bases). With 11 bases removed from V and 5 bases from J, the gap between germline ends came to 15 bases. CDR1 and CDR2 (germline): MNHEY, SVGAGI. This CDR3 has 12 residues. Written as DNA, the CDR3 is TGTGCCGCGACAGGTATAGTGACTGAAGCTTTCTTT. It encodes CAATGIVTEAFF.

The V gene is TRBV12-5, the J gene TRBJ2-1; 13 bases align to TRBD2. Germline V gene lookup returns CDR1 LGHNT and CDR2 FRNRAP. This CDR3 is built from 20 residues. The V segment lost 0 bases and the J segment 9 bases; nucleotides outside the gene matches: 17. CDR3 loop: CASGLVLTSGGLKDRGEQFF. The CDR3 bases are TGTGCTAGTGGTTTGGTCTTGACTAGCGGGGGGCTAAAAGATCGCGGTGAGCAGTTCTTC.

The gene calls are TRBV27 and TRBJ2-7; D gene uncertain. Trimming removed 3 bases from V and 3 bases from J, with 9 bases in between. Germline V gene lookup returns CDR1 MNHEY and CDR2 SMNVEV (reference sequence). The CDR3 totals 13 residues. In DNA form, the CDR3 reads TGTGCCAGCAGTTTTTGGCAGAACTACGAGCAGTACTTC. Amino acid sequence: CASSFWQNYEQYF.